The 4 T cell receptor beta chains reported below all come from one sample, sequenced in a study of cytomegalovirus exposure and HLA in healthy donors. Clones were sequenced by immunoSEQ multiplex PCR, and TCRdb holds only the in-frame ones, with some missing. The sample carries tens of thousands of clones, around 90% recorded once. The sample comprised PBMCs. All receptors come from a woman aged 25 to 39 in good health and CMV-seronegative.

The chain joins TRBV2 to TRBJ2-1; 10 bases line up with TRBD2. Germline values: CDR1 SNHLY, CDR2 FYNNEI. This CDR3 region has 15 residues. J gave up 6 bases and V 6 bases, and 8 bases lay outside the gene matches. DNA of the CDR3: TGTGCCAGCAGGGTCCTAGCGGGAGTGGGCAATGAGCAGTTCTTC. This sequence encodes CASRVLAGVGNEQFF. Full variable domain (remainder filled in from reference TRBV2 and TRBJ2-1): EPEVTQTPSHQVTQMGQEVILRCVPISNHLYFYWYRQILGQKVEFLVSFYNNEISEKSEIFDDQFSVERPDGSNFTLKIRSTKLEDSAMYFCASRVLAGVGNEQFFGPGTRLTVL.

The chain joins TRBV7-9 to TRBJ2-1, with TRBD2 matching over 7 bases. The germline V gene encodes CDR1 SEHNR and CDR2 FQNEAQ (reference sequence). The junction had 4 bases not matched to a gene; V was cut back by 5 bases and J by 6 bases. The CDR3 has 13 residues. The DNA for the CDR3 is TGTGCCAGCAGCCATGGGGAGGGCAATGAGCAGTTCTTC. Amino acids: CASSHGEGNEQFF.

This sequence joins TRBV7-9 and TRBJ1-4, with 10 bases fitting TRBD1. V was clipped by 5 bases and J by 5 bases; unmatched bases: 5. Per germline, CDR1 SEHNR and CDR2 FQNEAQ (reference sequence). The CDR3 consists of 15 residues. CDR3 region: CASSPRQGANEKLFF. The CDR3 DNA reads as TGTGCCAGCAGCCCGCGACAGGGGGCGAATGAAAAACTGTTTTTT.

The chain combines TRBV4-1 with TRBJ1-2; unclear D gene. V lost 4 bases and J lost 4, with 22 bases in between. The germline V gene encodes CDR1 MGHRA and CDR2 YSYEKL. The CDR3 is made up of 17 amino acids. The CDR3 nucleotides read TGCGCCAGCAGCCCCTTTGGGAGAACGACAAAGAGCTATGGCTACACCTTC. Its translation: CASSPFGRTTKSYGYTF.